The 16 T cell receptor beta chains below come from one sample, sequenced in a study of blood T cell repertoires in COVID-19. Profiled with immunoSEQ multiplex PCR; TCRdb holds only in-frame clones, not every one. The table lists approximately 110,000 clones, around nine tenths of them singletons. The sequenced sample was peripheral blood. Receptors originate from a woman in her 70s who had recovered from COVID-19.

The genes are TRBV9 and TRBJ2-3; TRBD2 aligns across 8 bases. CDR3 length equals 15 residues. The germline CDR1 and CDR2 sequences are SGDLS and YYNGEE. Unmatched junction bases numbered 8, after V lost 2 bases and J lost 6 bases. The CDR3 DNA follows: TGTGCCAGCAGCGTTCGACTAGCGCAATCGGATACGCAGTATTTT. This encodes CASSVRLAQSDTQYF.

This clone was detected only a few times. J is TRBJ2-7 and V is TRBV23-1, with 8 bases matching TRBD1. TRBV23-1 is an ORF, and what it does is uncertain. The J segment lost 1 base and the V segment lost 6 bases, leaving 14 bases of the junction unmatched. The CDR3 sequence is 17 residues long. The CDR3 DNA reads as TGCGCCAGCAGACCGGGACAGGCATATATCGTGTCCTACGAGCAGTACTTC. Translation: CASRPGQAYIVSYEQYF.

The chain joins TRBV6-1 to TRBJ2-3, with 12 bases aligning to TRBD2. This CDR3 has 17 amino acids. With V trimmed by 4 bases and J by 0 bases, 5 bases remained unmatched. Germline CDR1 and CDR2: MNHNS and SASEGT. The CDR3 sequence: CASSGHGTSGSTDTQYF. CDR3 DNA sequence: TGTGCCAGCAGTGGCCACGGGACTAGCGGGAGCACAGATACGCAGTATTTT.

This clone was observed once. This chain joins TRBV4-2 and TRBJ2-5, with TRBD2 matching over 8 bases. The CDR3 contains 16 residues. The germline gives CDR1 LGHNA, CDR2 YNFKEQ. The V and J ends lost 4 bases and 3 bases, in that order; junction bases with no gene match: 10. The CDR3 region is CASSPGGGTGEETQYF. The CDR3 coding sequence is TGTGCCAGCAGCCCCGGGGGGGGGACCGGGGAAGAGACCCAGTACTTC.

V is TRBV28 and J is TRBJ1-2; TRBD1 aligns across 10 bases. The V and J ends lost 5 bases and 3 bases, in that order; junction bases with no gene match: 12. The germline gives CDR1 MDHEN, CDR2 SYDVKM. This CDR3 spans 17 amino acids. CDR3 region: CASSQDRGKKGDYGYTF. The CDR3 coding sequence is TGTGCCAGCAGTCAGGACAGGGGGAAGAAAGGGGACTATGGCTACACCTTC.

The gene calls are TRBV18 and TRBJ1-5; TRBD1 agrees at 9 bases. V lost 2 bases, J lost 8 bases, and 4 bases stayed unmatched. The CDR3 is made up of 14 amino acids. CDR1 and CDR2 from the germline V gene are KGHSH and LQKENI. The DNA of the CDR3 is TGTGCCAGCTCACCAAACAGGGGGCTTGAGCCCCAGCATTTT. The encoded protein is CASSPNRGLEPQHF.

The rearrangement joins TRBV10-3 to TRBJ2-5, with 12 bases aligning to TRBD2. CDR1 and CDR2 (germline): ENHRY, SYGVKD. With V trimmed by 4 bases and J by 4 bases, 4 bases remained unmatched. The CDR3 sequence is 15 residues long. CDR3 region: CAISASGRDRETQYF. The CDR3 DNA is TGTGCCATCAGTGCTAGCGGGAGGGACCGAGAGACCCAGTACTTC.

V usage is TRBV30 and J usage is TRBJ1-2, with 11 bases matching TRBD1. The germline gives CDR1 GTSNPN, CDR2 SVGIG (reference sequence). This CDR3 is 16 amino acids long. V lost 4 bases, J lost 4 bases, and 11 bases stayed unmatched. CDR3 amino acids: CAWTPGQGGSFYGYTF. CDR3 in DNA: TGTGCCTGGACCCCGGGACAGGGGGGGTCTTTCTATGGCTACACCTTC.

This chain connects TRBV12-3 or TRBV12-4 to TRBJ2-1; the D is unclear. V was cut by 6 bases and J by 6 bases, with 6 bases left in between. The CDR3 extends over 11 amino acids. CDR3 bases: TGTGCCAGCAGCCGTGTCAATGAGCAGTTCTTC. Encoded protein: CASSRVNEQFF.

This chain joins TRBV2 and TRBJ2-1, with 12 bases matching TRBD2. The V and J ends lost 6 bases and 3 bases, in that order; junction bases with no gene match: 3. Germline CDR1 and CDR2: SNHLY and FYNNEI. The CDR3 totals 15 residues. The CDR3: CASSQGLAGYNEQFF. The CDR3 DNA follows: TGTGCCAGCAGCCAGGGACTAGCGGGCTACAATGAGCAGTTCTTC.

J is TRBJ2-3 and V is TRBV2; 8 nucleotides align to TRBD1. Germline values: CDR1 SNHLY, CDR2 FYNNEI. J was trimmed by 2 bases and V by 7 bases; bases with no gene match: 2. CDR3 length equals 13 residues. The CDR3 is CASMTGATDTQYF. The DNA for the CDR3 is TGTGCCAGCATGACAGGGGCCACAGATACGCAGTATTTT. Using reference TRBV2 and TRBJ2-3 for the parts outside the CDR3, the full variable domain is EPEVTQTPSHQVTQMGQEVILRCVPISNHLYFYWYRQILGQKVEFLVSFYNNEISEKSEIFDDQFSVERPDGSNFTLKIRSTKLEDSAMYFCASMTGATDTQYFGPGTRLTVL.

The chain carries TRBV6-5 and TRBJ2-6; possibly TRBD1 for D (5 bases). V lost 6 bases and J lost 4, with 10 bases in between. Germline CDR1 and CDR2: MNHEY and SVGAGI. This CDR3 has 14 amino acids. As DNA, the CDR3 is TGTGCCAGCAGATCAGGGTACGGGGCCAACGTCCTGACTTTC. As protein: CASRSGYGANVLTF.

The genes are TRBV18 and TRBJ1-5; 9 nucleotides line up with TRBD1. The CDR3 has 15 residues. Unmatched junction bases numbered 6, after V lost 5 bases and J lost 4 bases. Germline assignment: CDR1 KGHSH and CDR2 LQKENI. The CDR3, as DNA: TGTGCCAGCTCAACGGGACAGGGTGGGAATCAGCCCCAGCATTTT. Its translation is CASSTGQGGNQPQHF.

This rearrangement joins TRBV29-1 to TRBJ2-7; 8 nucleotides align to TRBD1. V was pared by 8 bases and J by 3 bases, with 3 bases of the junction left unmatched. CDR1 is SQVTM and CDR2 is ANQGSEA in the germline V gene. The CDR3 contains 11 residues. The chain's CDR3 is CSIRGHYEQYF. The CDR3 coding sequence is TGCAGCATCAGGGGGCACTACGAGCAGTACTTC.

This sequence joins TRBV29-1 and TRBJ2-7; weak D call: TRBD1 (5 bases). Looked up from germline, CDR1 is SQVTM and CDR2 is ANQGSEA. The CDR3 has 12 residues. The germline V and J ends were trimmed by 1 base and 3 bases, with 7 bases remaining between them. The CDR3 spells CSVEAQGYEQYF. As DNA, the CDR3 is TGCAGCGTTGAAGCGCAGGGCTACGAGCAGTACTTC.

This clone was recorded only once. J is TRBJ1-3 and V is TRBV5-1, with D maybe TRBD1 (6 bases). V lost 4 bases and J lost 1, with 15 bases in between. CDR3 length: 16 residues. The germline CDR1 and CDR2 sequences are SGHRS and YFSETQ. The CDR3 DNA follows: TGCGCCAGCAGCAAGGACCCTCAGGGGTCTGGAAACACCATATATTTT. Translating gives CASSKDPQGSGNTIYF.